Listed here are 24 T cell receptor beta chains from one sample, sequenced in a study of cytomegalovirus exposure and HLA in healthy donors. PCR involved 60 Vbeta and 13 Jbeta primers. Using immunoSEQ multiplex PCR, the repertoire was profiled, and TCRdb retains in-frame clones only, with some absent. The data contain about 90,000 clones, approximately 71% of them seen just once; the ten biggest clones take up more than 15%. The sample consisted of PBMCs. The origin of the receptors is a woman aged 18-30 years in good health and CMV-seropositive.

The rearrangement links TRBV5-1 to TRBJ2-7, with 11 bases aligning to TRBD2. The germline V gene has CDR1 SGHRS and CDR2 YFSETQ. V shed 4 bases, J shed 2 bases, and the junction held 11 bases outside the gene matches. The CDR3 contains 17 residues. DNA of the CDR3: TGCGCCAGCAGCCGTGGGACTAGCGGATTGGCGACCTACGAGCAGTACTTC. Translation gives CASSRGTSGLATYEQYF.

CDR3 sequence reads: CASSDRPGTNEKLFF. The DNA of the CDR3 is TGTGCCAGCAGCGACCGGCCGGGGACTAATGAAAAACTGTTTTTT. The chain is built from TRBV9 and TRBJ1-4, with unresolved D. V dropped 3 bases and J dropped 2 bases, with 11 bases sitting between them. The CDR3 is 15 residues long. Germline CDR1 and CDR2: SGDLS and YYNGEE.

V gene TRBV30 combines with J gene TRBJ2-1, with D perhaps matching TRBD2 (7 bases). The CDR3 is 19 amino acids. From germline, CDR1 is GTSNPN and CDR2 SVGIG (reference sequence). Trimming stripped 4 bases from V and 0 bases from J, with 25 bases between. DNA of the CDR3: TGTGCCTGGATCAATTGGGGGCTAGCGGACCCTAGCTCCTACAATGAGCAGTTCTTC. Translating it yields CAWINWGLADPSSYNEQFF.

The V gene is TRBV30, the J gene TRBJ2-1, with TRBD1 identical over 10 bases. V shed 5 bases and J 10 bases; nucleotides not matched to a gene: 5. The CDR3 contains 12 residues. The germline gives CDR1 GTSNPN, CDR2 SVGIG (reference sequence). The CDR3 sequence: CAWGTGAVEQFF. The CDR3 DNA reads TGTGCCTGGGGGACAGGGGCCGTCGAGCAGTTCTTC.

V and J are TRBV7-9 and TRBJ1-1; 7 nucleotides align to TRBD1. The CDR3 sequence is 15 residues long. Germline lookup yields CDR1 SEHNR and CDR2 FQNEAQ (reference sequence). V shed 4 bases, J shed 4 bases, and the junction held 9 bases outside the gene matches. In DNA form, the CDR3 reads TGTGCCAGCAGCTCTAGGGGGCGCAGGTCCACTGAAGCTTTCTTT. It translates to CASSSRGRRSTEAFF.

V gene TRBV11-2 combines with J gene TRBJ1-2; 7 bases align to TRBD1. CDR1 is SGHAT and CDR2 is FQNNGV in the germline V gene. The CDR3 loop spans 15 amino acids. J lost 3 bases, V lost 0 bases, and 4 bases had no gene match. The CDR3 DNA sequence: TGTGCCAGCAGCTTAGAGACCAGGGGGTACTATGGCTACACCTTC. It codes for CASSLETRGYYGYTF. Variable domain in full (rest from reference TRBV11-2 and TRBJ1-2): EAGVAQSPRYKIIEKRQSVAFWCNPISGHATLYWYQQILGQGPKLLIQFQNNGVVDDSQLPKDRFSAERLKGVDSTLKIQPAKLEDSAVYLCASSLETRGYYGYTFGSGTRLTVV.

The DNA of the CDR3 is TGTGCCAGCAGCGTGAAACAGGGAAATGAAAAACTGTTTTTT. This gives the protein CASSVKQGNEKLFF. This chain connects TRBV9 to TRBJ1-4, with D possibly matching TRBD1 (6 bases). Trimming pared 2 bases from V and 5 bases from J, leaving 10 bases between. From germline, CDR1 is SGDLS and CDR2 YYNGEE. The CDR3 consists of 14 residues. Full variable domain (remainder filled in from reference TRBV9 and TRBJ1-4): DSGVTQTPKHLITATGQRVTLRCSPRSGDLSVYWYQQSLDQGLQFLIQYYNGEERAKGNILERFSAQQFPDLHSELNLSSLELGDSALYFCASSVKQGNEKLFFGSGTQLSVL.

This clone was counted only a few times. The chain combines TRBV5-1 with TRBJ1-1; 10 nucleotides match TRBD1. The germline gives CDR1 SGHRS, CDR2 YFSETQ. The ends lost 1 base at V and 1 base at J; junction bases unmatched: 7. The CDR3 extends over 17 amino acids. The CDR3 is CASSLMTGGFRNTEAFF. The CDR3 nucleotides read TGCGCCAGCAGCTTGATGACAGGGGGCTTTCGGAACACTGAAGCTTTCTTT.

The chain recombines TRBV19 with TRBJ2-1, with 8 positions matching TRBD1. The CDR3 loop spans 14 amino acids. V shed 10 bases, J shed 7 bases, and the junction held 12 bases outside the gene matches. The germline gives CDR1 LNHDA, CDR2 SQIVND (reference sequence). Here the CDR3 reads CATTTGTGANEQFF. CDR3 in DNA: TGTGCCACCACCACCGGGACAGGTGCAAATGAGCAGTTCTTC.

Only a few counts were recorded for this clone. The chain combines TRBV6-5 with TRBJ2-7, with TRBD1 matching over 10 bases. Trimming took 2 bases from V and 2 from J; bases not matched to a gene: 6. Germline-derived CDR1 and CDR2 are MNHEY and SVGAGI. The CDR3 contains 16 residues. The CDR3 protein is CASSYDWTGGAYEQYF. The CDR3 DNA is TGTGCCAGCAGTTACGACTGGACAGGGGGGGCCTACGAGCAGTACTTC.

V is TRBV19 and J is TRBJ2-1; 7 positions match TRBD2. The CDR3 consists of 14 residues. CDR1 and CDR2 from the germline V gene are LNHDA and SQIVND (reference sequence). The V gene end was trimmed by 5 bases and the J gene end by 0 bases; junction bases not matched to a gene: 1. CDR3 coding DNA: TGTGCCAGTAGTCGCGGGAGCTCCTACAATGAGCAGTTCTTC. Residues: CASSRGSSYNEQFF.

This chain links TRBV29-1 with TRBJ1-1; 7 nucleotides match TRBD1. The length of the CDR3 is 13 residues. Germline trimming cut 3 bases from V and 1 base from J; bases unmatched to any gene: 2. Germline assignment: CDR1 SQVTM and CDR2 ANQGSEA. CDR3 sequence reads: CSVDRTGNTEAFF. The CDR3 DNA sequence: TGCAGCGTTGACAGGACAGGGAACACTGAAGCTTTCTTT.

This chain joins TRBV6-6 and TRBJ2-5, with D possibly matching TRBD2 (5 bases). Germline V gene lookup returns CDR1 MNHNY and CDR2 SVGAGI (reference sequence). The length of the CDR3 is 15 residues. V was pared by 2 bases and J by 0 bases, with 10 bases between. The CDR3 coding sequence is TGTGCCAGCAGTTACCCCATCGGGGACCAAGAGACCCAGTACTTC. Translation: CASSYPIGDQETQYF.

The chain links TRBV7-3 to TRBJ2-1; tentative D call: TRBD2 (6 bases). Trimming removed 4 bases from V and 6 bases from J, with 10 bases in between. The V gene's germline CDR1 is SGHTA and CDR2 FQGTGA. The CDR3 has 13 residues. Here the CDR3 reads CASSSTRGNEQFF. The CDR3, as DNA: TGTGCCAGCAGCTCGACTAGAGGCAATGAGCAGTTCTTC.

The rearrangement links TRBV6-1 to TRBJ2-3, with D possibly TRBD2 on 6 matching bases. This CDR3 has 13 residues. The germline gives CDR1 MNHNS, CDR2 SASEGT. Trimming removed 6 bases at V and 2 bases at J, with 9 bases between. The CDR3 protein is CASRGDFTDTQYF. The CDR3 DNA reads as TGTGCCAGCAGGGGGGACTTCACAGATACGCAGTATTTT.

The chain has TRBV4-3 and TRBJ2-3, with 15 bases lining up with TRBD2. Germline CDR1 is LGHNA and CDR2 is YSLEER. CDR3 length: 19 residues. J gave up 2 bases and V 0 bases, and 6 bases lay outside the gene matches. Here the CDR3 reads CASSQDPGLAGGTTDTQYF. Written as DNA, the CDR3 is TGCGCCAGCAGCCAAGATCCCGGACTAGCGGGGGGGACCACAGATACGCAGTATTTT.

The chain couples TRBV13 to TRBJ2-7; 9 bases match TRBD1. V trimming: 5 bases; J trimming: 5 bases; junction bases outside the gene matches: 10. The CDR3 runs to 15 residues. Germline values: CDR1 PRHDT, CDR2 FYEKMQ (reference sequence). CDR3 sequence (DNA): TGTGCCAGCAGCCTCCCCGGGACAGGGTACCACGAGCAGTACTTC. Its translation: CASSLPGTGYHEQYF.

The rearrangement joins TRBV2 to TRBJ1-2, with D uncertain. The ends were cut back, 7 bases at V and 2 bases at J, with 11 bases in the middle. Germline CDR1 and CDR2: SNHLY and FYNNEI. The CDR3 sequence is 13 residues long. CDR3 bases: TGTGCCAGCATTCTAACGGAGAACTATGGCTACACCTTC. Its protein product is CASILTENYGYTF.

The chain links TRBV4-2 to TRBJ1-1; perhaps TRBD1 as D (5 bases). Germline CDR1 reads LGHNA; CDR2 reads YNFKEQ. This CDR3 region has 16 residues. With 4 bases removed from V and 1 base from J, the gap between germline ends came to 16 bases. CDR3 region: CASSPAGGGRNTEAFF. Written as DNA, the CDR3 is TGTGCCAGCAGCCCGGCGGGGGGGGGTAGGAACACTGAAGCTTTCTTT.

V gene TRBV29-1 combines with J gene TRBJ2-7, with 7 bases matching TRBD2. The CDR3 sequence is 12 residues long. Unmatched junction bases numbered 7, after V lost 6 bases and J lost 5 bases. Germline CDR1 is SQVTM and CDR2 is ANQGSEA. The CDR3 reads CSVHPGGDEQYF. CDR3 bases: TGCAGCGTCCACCCTGGGGGGGACGAGCAGTACTTC.

The chain combines TRBV4-2 with TRBJ2-2; D not certain. This CDR3 spans 16 amino acids. The germline CDR1 and CDR2 sequences are LGHNA and YNFKEQ. V was pared by 0 bases and J by 6 bases, with 14 bases between. The CDR3 coding sequence is TGTGCCAGCAGCCAAGATCAGCGCGCCACCGCCGGGGAGCTGTTTTTT. It specifies CASSQDQRATAGELFF.

This clone was detected only a few times. This sequence joins TRBV5-1 and TRBJ1-4, with TRBD1 matching over 7 bases. V trimming: 3 bases; J trimming: 8 bases; junction bases outside the gene matches: 7. This CDR3 has 14 residues. Germline V gene data show CDR1 as SGHRS and CDR2 as YFSETQ. As DNA, the CDR3 is TGCGCCAGCAGCTCGACAGGGAGTGGGGAAAAACTGTTTTTT. This gives the protein CASSSTGSGEKLFF.

The rearrangement joins TRBV15 to TRBJ2-3; no clear D gene. CDR3 length: 12 amino acids. V was shortened by 4 bases and J by 4 bases, with 6 bases between the two germline ends. Germline V gene sequence: CDR1 LNHNV, CDR2 YYDKDF (reference sequence). CDR3 coding DNA: TGTGCCACCAGCATCTGGCCAGATACGCAGTATTTT. This gives the protein CATSIWPDTQYF. Combining the CDR3 with reference TRBV15 and TRBJ2-3 gives the whole variable domain DAMVIQNPRYQVTQFGKPVTLSCSQTLNHNVMYWYQQKSSQAPKLLFHYYDKDFNNEADTPDNFQSRRPNTSFCFLDIRSPGLGDTAMYLCATSIWPDTQYFGPGTRLTVL.

This clone was counted once. The chain recombines TRBV28 with TRBJ1-5; D remains unclear. Per germline, CDR1 MDHEN and CDR2 SYDVKM. This CDR3 is built from 12 residues. Trimming removed 5 bases from V and 4 bases from J, with 6 bases in between. CDR3 sequence: CASSQWNQPQHF. CDR3 DNA sequence: TGTGCCAGCAGTCAGTGGAATCAGCCCCAGCATTTT.